This paragraph reports one T cell receptor (beta chain). What it recognizes is unknown. This specimen belongs to a study of PD-1 blockade in classical Hodgkin lymphoma. Germline CDR1 reads SEHNR; CDR2 reads FQNEAQ (reference sequence). The CDR3 is made up of 13 amino acids. Trimming cost V 3 bases and J 8 bases; bases outside gene matches: 5. Findings of the study overall: Patients newly diagnosed and complete responders had comparable baseline diversity. In CD4+ cells, TCR diversity went up significantly by C4D1, but in CD8+ cells it did not. When nivolumab was started under 1 year after ASCT, patients were excluded. As was reported, newly diagnosed patients showed lower baseline TCR diversity than healthy donors did.

All trial patients relapsed after autologous stem cell transplantation. The protocol was immunoSEQ multiplex PCR, while the TCRdb copy is restricted to in-frame clones and leaves out a portion. The sample yields tens of thousands of clones, just over 85% seen once. This receptor was identified in a human donor with classical Hodgkin lymphoma. This rearrangement joins TRBV7-9 to TRBJ1-2, with 8 bases aligning to TRBD1. The sequencing here drew on peripheral blood mononuclear cells (PBMCs), taken at baseline. The chain's CDR3 is CASSFQGAEGYTF. The CDR3 DNA reads as TGTGCCAGCAGCTTTCAGGGGGCAGAAGGCTACACCTTC.